This TCR beta chain originates from a study of CD8+CD57+ T cells in acquired aplastic anemia. The study's findings and limits: Roughly 31 CD8+ CDR3 sequences occurred in both the patients and the controls. With respect to CD8+ Simpson's diversity, patients and controls did not differ significantly.

Germline loops: CDR1 SNHLY, CDR2 FYNNEI. The CDR3 spans 15 residues. V was clipped by 4 bases and J by 6 bases; unmatched bases: 5. As for this clonotype: The antigen remains unidentified.

The template for TCR beta VDJ and CDR3 sequence profiling was genomic DNA. TCRdb independently ran MiXCR on the reads; one entry per CDR3 protein. Of some 200,000 distinct CDR3 sequences in the sample, under 55% were seen once. Patients who underwent sequencing had shown CD8+CD57+ cell expansion by flow cytometry. There were no patients without severe acquired aplastic anemia. Untreated patients provided the blood samples, with no therapy given before sampling. This rearrangement joins TRBV2 to TRBJ1-5; the match to TRBD1 covers 11 bases. The TCR originated in a human donor with aplastic anemia. The sample was sorted CD4+, CD8+, or CD8+CD57+ T cells (not recorded which) from PBMCs. The CDR3 DNA reads as TGTGCCAGCAGTGGGACAGGGGGCCCGGGTCAGCCCCAGCATTTT. Residues: CASSGTGGPGQPQHF.